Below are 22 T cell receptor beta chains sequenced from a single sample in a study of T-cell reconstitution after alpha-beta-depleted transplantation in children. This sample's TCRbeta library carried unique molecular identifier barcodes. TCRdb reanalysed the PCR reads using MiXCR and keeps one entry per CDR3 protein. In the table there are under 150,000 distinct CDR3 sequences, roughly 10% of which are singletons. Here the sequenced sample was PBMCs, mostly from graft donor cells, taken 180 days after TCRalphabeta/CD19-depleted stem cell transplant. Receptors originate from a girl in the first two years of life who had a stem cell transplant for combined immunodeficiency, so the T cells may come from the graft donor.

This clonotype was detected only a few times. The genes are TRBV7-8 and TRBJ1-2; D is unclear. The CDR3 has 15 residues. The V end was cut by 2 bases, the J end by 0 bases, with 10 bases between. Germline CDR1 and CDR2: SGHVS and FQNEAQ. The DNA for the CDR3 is TGTGCCAGCAGCTTAAGGAGAGTCGCTAACTATGGCTACACCTTC. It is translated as CASSLRRVANYGYTF.

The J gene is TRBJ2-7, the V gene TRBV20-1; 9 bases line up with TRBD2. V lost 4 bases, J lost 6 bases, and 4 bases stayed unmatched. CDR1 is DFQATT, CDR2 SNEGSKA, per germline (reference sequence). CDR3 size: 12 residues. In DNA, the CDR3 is TGCAGTGCTACTAGCGGGATAGGCGAGCAGTACTTC. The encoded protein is CSATSGIGEQYF.

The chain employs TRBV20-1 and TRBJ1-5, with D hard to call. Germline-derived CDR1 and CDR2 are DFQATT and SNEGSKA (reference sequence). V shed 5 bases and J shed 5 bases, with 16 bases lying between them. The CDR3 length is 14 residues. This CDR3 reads CSAGPEGPHQPQHF. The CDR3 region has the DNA TGCAGTGCTGGACCTGAAGGGCCCCATCAGCCCCAGCATTTT.

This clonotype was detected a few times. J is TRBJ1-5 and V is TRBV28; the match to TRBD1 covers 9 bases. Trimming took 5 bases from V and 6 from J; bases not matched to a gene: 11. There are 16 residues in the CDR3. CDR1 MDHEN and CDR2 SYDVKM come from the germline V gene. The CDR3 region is CASSRLPGTGRQPQHF. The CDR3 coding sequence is TGTGCCAGCAGTCGTTTACCCGGGACAGGGCGTCAGCCCCAGCATTTT.

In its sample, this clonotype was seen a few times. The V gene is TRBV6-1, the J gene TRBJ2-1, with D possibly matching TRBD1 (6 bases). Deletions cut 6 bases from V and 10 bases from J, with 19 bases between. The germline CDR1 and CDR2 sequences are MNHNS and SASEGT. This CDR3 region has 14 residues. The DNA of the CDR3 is TGTGCCAGCAGCGCCCGGCGACAGGATTCGGAGCAGTTCTTC. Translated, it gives CASSARRQDSEQFF.

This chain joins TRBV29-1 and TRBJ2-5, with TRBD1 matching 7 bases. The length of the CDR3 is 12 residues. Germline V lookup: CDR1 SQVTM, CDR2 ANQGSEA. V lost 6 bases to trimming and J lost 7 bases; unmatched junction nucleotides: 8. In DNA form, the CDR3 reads TGCAGCGTGAAAAGGGGGCGCGGGACCCAGTACTTC. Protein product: CSVKRGRGTQYF.

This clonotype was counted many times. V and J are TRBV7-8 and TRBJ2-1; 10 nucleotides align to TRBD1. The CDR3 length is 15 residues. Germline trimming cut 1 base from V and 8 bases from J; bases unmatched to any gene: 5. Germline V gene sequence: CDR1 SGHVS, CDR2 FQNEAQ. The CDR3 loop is CASSLGQGARDEQFF. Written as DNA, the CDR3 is TGTGCCAGCAGCTTAGGACAGGGGGCGCGGGATGAGCAGTTCTTC.

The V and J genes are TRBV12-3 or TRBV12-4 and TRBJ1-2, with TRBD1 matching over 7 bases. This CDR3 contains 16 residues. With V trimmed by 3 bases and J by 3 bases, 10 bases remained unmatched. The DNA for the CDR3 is TGTGCCAGCAGTTTTAGGGTCGGGCAGGGGGACTATGGCTACACCTTC. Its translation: CASSFRVGQGDYGYTF.

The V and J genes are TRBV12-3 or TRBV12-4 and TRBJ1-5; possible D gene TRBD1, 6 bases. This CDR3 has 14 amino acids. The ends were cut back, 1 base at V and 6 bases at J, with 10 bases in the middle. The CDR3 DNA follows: TGTGCCAGCAGTTTAGGGGGACACCGTCAGCCCCAGCATTTT. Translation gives CASSLGGHRQPQHF.

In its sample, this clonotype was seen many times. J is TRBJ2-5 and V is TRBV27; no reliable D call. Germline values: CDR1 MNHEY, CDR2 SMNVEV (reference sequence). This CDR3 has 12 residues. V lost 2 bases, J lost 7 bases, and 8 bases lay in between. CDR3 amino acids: CASSLNLGTQYF. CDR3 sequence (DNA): TGTGCCAGCAGTTTAAACCTGGGGACCCAGTACTTC.

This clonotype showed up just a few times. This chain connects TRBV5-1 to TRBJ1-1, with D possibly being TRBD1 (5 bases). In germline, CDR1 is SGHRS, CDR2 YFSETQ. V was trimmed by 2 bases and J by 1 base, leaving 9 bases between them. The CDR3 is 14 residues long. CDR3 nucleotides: TGCGCCAGCAGCTTAGGGGAGGCGAACACTGAAGCTTTCTTT. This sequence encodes CASSLGEANTEAFF.

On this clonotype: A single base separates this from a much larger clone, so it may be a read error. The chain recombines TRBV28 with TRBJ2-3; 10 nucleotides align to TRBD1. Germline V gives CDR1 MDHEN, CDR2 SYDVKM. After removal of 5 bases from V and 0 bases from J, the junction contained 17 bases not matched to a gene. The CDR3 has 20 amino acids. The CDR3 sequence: CASSRDDLDRGITSTDTQYF. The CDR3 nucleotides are TGTGCCAGCAGTCGGGATGACCTGGACAGGGGGATTACTAGCACAGATACGCAGTATTTT.

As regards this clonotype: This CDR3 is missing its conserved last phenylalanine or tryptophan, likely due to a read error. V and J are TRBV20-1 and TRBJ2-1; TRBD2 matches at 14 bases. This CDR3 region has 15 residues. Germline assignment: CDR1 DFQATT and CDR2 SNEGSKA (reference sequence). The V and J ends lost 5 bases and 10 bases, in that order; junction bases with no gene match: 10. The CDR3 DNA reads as TGCAGTGCTTTACCCGGGACTAGCGGGAGTGGGGAGCAGTTCTTG. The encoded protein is CSALPGTSGSGEQFL.

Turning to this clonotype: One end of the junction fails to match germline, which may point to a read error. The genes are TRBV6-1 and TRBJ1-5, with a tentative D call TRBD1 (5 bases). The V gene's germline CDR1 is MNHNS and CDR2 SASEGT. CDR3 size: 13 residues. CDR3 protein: CASSEKKRGPPHF. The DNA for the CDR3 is TGTGCCAGCAGTGAAAAAAAGAGGGGTCCCCCGCATTTT.

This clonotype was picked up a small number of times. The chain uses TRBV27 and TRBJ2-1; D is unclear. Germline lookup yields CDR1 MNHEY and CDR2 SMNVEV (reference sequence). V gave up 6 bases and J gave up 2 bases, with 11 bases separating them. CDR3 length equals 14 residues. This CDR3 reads CASRWSFTYNEQFF. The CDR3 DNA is TGTGCCAGCAGGTGGAGTTTCACCTACAATGAGCAGTTCTTC.

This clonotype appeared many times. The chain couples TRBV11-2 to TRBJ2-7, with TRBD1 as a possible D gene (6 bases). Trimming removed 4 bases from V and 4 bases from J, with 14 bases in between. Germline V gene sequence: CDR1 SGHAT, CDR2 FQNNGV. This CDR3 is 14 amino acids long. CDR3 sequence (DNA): TGTGCCAGCAGCTCGGTCTCAGGGGTTTACGAGCAGTACTTC. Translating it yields CASSSVSGVYEQYF.

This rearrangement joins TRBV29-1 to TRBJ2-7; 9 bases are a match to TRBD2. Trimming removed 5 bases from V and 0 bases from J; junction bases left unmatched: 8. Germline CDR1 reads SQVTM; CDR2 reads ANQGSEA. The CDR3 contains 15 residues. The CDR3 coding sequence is TGCAGCGTTTCAGGCCTAGCGGGGACCTCCTACGAGCAGTACTTC. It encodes CSVSGLAGTSYEQYF.

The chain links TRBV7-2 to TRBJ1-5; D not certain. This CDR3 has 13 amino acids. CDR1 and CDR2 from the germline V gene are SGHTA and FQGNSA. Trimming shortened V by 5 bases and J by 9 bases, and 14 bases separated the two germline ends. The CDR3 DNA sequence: TGTGCCAGCAGCCCGAGCCCCTTTTGGCCCCAGCATTTT. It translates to CASSPSPFWPQHF. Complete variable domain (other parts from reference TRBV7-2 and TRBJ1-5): GAGVSQSPSNKVTEKGKDVELRCDPISGHTALYWYRQSLGQGLEFLIYFQGNSAPDKSGLPSDRFSAERTGGSVSTLTIQRTQQEDSAVYLCASSPSPFWPQHFGDGTRLSIL.

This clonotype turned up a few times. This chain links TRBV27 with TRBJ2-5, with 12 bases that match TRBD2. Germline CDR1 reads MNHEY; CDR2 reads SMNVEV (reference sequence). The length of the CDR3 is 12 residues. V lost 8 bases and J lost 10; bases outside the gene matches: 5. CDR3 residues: CASLGLAGIQYF. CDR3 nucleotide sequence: TGTGCCAGCCTTGGACTAGCGGGGATCCAGTACTTC.

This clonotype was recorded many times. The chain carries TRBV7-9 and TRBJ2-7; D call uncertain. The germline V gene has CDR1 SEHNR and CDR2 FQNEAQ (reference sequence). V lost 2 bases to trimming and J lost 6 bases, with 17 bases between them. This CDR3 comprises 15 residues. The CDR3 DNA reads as TGTGCCAGCAGCTTAAGTAGGCTGTTGACGGGCGAGCAGTACTTC. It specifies CASSLSRLLTGEQYF.

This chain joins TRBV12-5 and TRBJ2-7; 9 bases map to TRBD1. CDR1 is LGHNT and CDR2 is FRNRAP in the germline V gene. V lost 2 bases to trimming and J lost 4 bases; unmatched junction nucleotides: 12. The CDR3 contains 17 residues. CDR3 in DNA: TGTGCTAGTGGTTTGAGCCAGGACAGGGGTACAGCGTACGAGCAGTACTTC. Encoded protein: CASGLSQDRGTAYEQYF.

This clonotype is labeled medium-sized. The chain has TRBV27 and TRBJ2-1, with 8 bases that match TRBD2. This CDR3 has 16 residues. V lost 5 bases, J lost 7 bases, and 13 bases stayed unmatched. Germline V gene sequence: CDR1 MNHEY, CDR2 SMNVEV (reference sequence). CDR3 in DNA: TGTGCCAGCAGTCCCCCCAATCTACTAGCGGCGAATGAGCAGTTCTTC. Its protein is CASSPPNLLAANEQFF.